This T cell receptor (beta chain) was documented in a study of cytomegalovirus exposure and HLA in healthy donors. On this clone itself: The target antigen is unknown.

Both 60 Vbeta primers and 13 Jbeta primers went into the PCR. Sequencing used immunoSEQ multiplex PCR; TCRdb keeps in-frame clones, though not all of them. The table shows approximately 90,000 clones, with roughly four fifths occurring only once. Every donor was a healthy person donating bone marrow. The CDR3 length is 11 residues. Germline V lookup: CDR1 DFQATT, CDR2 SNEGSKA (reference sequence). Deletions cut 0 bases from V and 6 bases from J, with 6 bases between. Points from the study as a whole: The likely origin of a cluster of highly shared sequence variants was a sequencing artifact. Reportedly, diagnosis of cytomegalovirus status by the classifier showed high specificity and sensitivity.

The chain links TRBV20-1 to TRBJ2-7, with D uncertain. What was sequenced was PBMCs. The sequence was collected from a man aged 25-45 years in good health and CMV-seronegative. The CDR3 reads CSARDLREQYF. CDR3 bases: TGCAGTGCTAGAGATCTTCGCGAGCAGTACTTC.